This T cell receptor (beta chain) was captured by sequencing in a study of blood T cell repertoires in COVID-19. Study-wide context: Samples representing acute and convalescent COVID-19 were sourced from the United States, Italy and Spain.

Libraries were prepared by immunoSEQ multiplex PCR; TCRdb keeps only in-frame clonotypes and omits some of them. Of fewer than 350,000 clones listed, around nine tenths were seen once; the top ten hold approximately 1.5%. The V end lost 7 bases, the J end lost 6 bases, and 12 bases lay between the germline ends. The CDR3 contains 12 residues. The origin of this receptor is a middle-aged woman who had recovered from COVID-19. J is TRBJ1-2 and V is TRBV12-3 or TRBV12-4; D unresolved. Sequencing used PBMCs or T cells enriched from blood (not recorded which). In DNA form, the CDR3 reads TGTGCCAGCACACTGAATCTGAATGGCTACACCTTC. It specifies CASTLNLNGYTF.